A selection of T cell receptor beta chains follows, all from one sample in a study of early T cells in non-severe SARS-CoV-2 infection. Via MiXCR, TCRdb re-called the 5' RACE reads, giving one row per CDR3 protein. The data show tens of thousands of distinct CDR3 sequences, around 9.3% seen once. This material consisted of whole blood, taken at baseline. These receptors were taken from an adult who was a healthcare worker with PCR-confirmed SARS-CoV-2 infection or an uninfected control (not recorded which). CDR3s include the opening cysteine and the closing phenylalanine or tryptophan. A D gene is named only where the DNA matches it firmly. The listing skips clone size in some rows; elsewhere it reads once, few, many or a size class.

D	V	J	size	DNA	CDR3
TRBD1	TRBV19	TRBJ1-4	NA	TGTGCCACTTCCGGACAGGGTGGAGAAAAACTGTTTTTT	CATSGQGGEKLFF
TRBD1	TRBV10-3	TRBJ2-7	NA	TGTGCCATCGGGGGGACAGGGCCCTACGAGCAGTACTTC	CAIGGTGPYEQYF
TRBD2	TRBV6-2/TRBV6-3	TRBJ2-1	few	TGTGCCAGCAGGAGAGCGGGGGCGGTCGAGCAGTTCTTC	CASRRAGAVEQFF
TRBD2	TRBV20-1	TRBJ2-5	few	TGCAGTGCCCGGACTAGTTTAGAAGAGACCCAGTACTTC	CSARTSLEETQYF
NA	TRBV28	TRBJ2-7	NA	TGTGCCAGCAGTTTTACCGGGACAACAGGGCAGTACTTC	CASSFTGTTGQYF
NA	TRBV18	TRBJ2-5	many	TGTGCCAGCTCCCCCGGCCTCAGAGAGACCCAGTACTTC	CASSPGLRETQYF
TRBD1	TRBV28	TRBJ2-7	few	TGTGCCAGCTCAAAATCAAACAGGGGCGGTGAGCAGTACTTC	CASSKSNRGGEQYF
NA	TRBV2	TRBJ2-1	many	TGTGCCAGCAGTGAGCGGGTGGGCTACAATGAGCAGTTCTTC	CASSERVGYNEQFF
NA	TRBV5-1	TRBJ1-1	many	TGCGCCAGCAGCTTGGGGTACAGTGAAGCTTTCTTT	CASSLGYSEAFF
TRBD2	TRBV20-1	TRBJ2-1	NA	TGCAGTGCTACCCCCGGGCTAGCGGGAGATGGGGTCTCCTACAATGAGCAGTTCTTC	CSATPGLAGDGVSYNEQFF
NA	TRBV2	TRBJ1-2	many	TGTGCCAGCAGTGAGGGGGGGCTCGATGGCTACACCTTC	CASSEGGLDGYTF
NA	TRBV5-1	TRBJ2-2	many	TGCGCCAGCAGCCCCGCGGGTGGGGGTAACACCGGGGAGCTGTTTTTT	CASSPAGGGNTGELFF
TRBD2	TRBV5-1	TRBJ2-3	NA	TGCGCCAGCAGCCAAACCCCTGCGGGACTAGCGGGAGTGGCAGATACGCAGTATTTT	CASSQTPAGLAGVADTQYF
NA	TRBV7-6	TRBJ2-6	large	TGTGCCAGCAGCGGACACTCTGGGGCCAACGTCCTGACTTTC	CASSGHSGANVLTF
NA	TRBV10-2	TRBJ1-1	NA	TGCGCCAGCTCGGAGAACACTGAAGCTTTCTTT	CASSENTEAFF
NA	TRBV2	TRBJ1-1	NA	TGTGCCAGCAAGATAGGCTGGGTCACTGAAGCTTTCTTT	CASKIGWVTEAFF
NA	TRBV5-8	TRBJ2-3	few	TGTGCCAGCAGCTCTGGGGGACTGGGCACAGATACGCAGTATTTT	CASSSGGLGTDTQYF
NA	TRBV5-4	TRBJ1-1	few	TGTGCCAGCAGCTTGGGAGGGGGGAAGGCTTTCTTT	CASSLGGGKAFF
NA	TRBV20-1	TRBJ2-7	many	TGCAGTGCCCTCCTATTAGTGGAGCAGTACTTC	CSALLLVEQYF
NA	TRBV30	TRBJ2-3	many	TGTGCCTGGAGTCCACTAGGACCTCTTTCTGGGACAGATACGCAGTATTTT	CAWSPLGPLSGTDTQYF
NA	TRBV6-4	TRBJ2-2	few	TGTGCCAGCAGTGAGGGACTCTTCGGCGGGGAGCTGTTTTTT	CASSEGLFGGELFF
TRBD2	TRBV5-1	TRBJ2-1	many	TGCGCCAGCAGCTTGGCGGGGGGGTATAGCGGCGGTGAGCAGTTCTTC	CASSLAGGYSGGEQFF